This T cell receptor beta chain is from a study of cytomegalovirus exposure and HLA in healthy donors. Overall study: For the approximately 400 genotyped donors, more than 80% fell within the Caucasian-associated ancestry cluster.

With 4 bases removed from V and 7 bases from J, the gap between germline ends came to 11 bases. CDR1 and CDR2 from the germline V gene are SEHNR and FQNEAQ (reference sequence). This CDR3 has 12 amino acids. To note about this clone: Antigen: not known.

The PCR made use of 60 Vbeta and 13 Jbeta primers. The repertoire was sequenced with immunoSEQ multiplex PCR; TCRdb's copy has only in-frame clones and lacks some. In the table there are roughly 140,000 clones, roughly 87% of which are singletons. Whereas donors were nominally healthy upon sampling, unrecorded immune exposures were probable. The study's findings and limits: A few chains linked to CMV were shown in vitro to be specific for CMV antigens.

The material sequenced was PBMCs. This TCR was recovered from a man aged 25 to 45 in good health and CMV-seropositive. The J gene is TRBJ2-7, the V gene TRBV7-9; D unclear. CDR3 amino acids: CASSSVGAEQYF. CDR3 coding DNA: TGTGCCAGCAGCTCGGTGGGCGCGGAGCAGTACTTC.